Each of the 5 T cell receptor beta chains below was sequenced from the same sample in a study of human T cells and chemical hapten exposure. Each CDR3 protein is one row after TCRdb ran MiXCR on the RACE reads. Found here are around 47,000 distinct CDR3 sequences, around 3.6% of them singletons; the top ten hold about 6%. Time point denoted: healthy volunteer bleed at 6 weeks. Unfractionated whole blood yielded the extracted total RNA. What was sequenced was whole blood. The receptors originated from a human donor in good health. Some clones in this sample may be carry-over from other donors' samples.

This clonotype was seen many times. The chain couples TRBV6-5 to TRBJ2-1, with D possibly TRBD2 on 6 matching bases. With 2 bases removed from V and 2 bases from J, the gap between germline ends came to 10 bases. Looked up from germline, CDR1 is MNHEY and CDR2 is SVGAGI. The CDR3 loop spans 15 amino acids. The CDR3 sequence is CASSYRDLTYNEQFF. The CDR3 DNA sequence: TGTGCCAGCAGTTACAGGGACTTAACCTACAATGAGCAGTTCTTC.

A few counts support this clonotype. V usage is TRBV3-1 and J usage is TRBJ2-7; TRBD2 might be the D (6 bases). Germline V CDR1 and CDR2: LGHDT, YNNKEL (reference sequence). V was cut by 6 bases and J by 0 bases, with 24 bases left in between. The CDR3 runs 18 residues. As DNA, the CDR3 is TGTGCCAGCAGTCTATGGGGAGGAAGGCGGGCGAGCTCCTACGAGCAGTACTTC. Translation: CASSLWGGRRASSYEQYF.

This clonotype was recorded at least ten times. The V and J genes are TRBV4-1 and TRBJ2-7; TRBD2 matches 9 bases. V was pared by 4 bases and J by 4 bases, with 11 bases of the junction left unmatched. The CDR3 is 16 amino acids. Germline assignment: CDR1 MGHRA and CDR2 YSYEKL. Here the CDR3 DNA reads TGCGCCAGCAGCCCTAATGCGCATAGCGGGGGTTACGAGCAGTACTTC. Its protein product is CASSPNAHSGGYEQYF.

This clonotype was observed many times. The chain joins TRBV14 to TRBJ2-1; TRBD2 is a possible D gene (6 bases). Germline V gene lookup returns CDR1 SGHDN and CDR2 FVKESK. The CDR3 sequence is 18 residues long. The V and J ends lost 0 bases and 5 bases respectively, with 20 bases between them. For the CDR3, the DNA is TGTGCCAGCAGCCAAGAACTCGTCCCCGGGACTGGTCACAATGAGCAGTTCTTC. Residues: CASSQELVPGTGHNEQFF.

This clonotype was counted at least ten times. In DNA, the CDR3 is TGTGCCACCAGCCCCTGGGCTAGCGGGAAAGAGACCCAGTACTTC. This gives the protein CATSPWASGKETQYF. This chain connects TRBV27 to TRBJ2-5; TRBD2 matches 9 bases. The CDR3 has 15 amino acids. Germline lookup yields CDR1 MNHEY and CDR2 SMNVEV (reference sequence). The J segment lost 3 bases and the V segment lost 10 bases, leaving 12 bases of the junction unmatched.